This entry is about one TCR beta chain. The source of the sample is a study of blood T cell repertoires in COVID-19. Original data processing: Amplification from reference gene primers served as the basis for estimated nucleated cell counts. The protocol was immunoSEQ multiplex PCR, while the TCRdb copy is restricted to in-frame clones and leaves out a portion. The D gene and trimming were derived from the DNA, and the V and J assignments and clone size from that table. Of approximately 230,000 clones listed, about 80% are singletons. This CDR3 has 15 amino acids. V lost 4 bases to trimming and J lost 0 bases, with 11 bases between them. The germline V gene has CDR1 SGHTA and CDR2 FQGNSA.

The V and J genes are TRBV7-2 and TRBJ2-3; D is uncertain. Input material: PBMCs or T cells enriched from blood (not recorded which). This clonotype was obtained from a middle-aged man who had recovered from COVID-19. CDR3 region: CASSSLDGSTDTQYF. The CDR3 DNA reads as TGTGCCAGCAGCTCCCTAGATGGCAGCACAGATACGCAGTATTTT. Supplemented by reference TRBV7-2 and TRBJ2-3, the full variable domain reads GAGVSQSPSNKVTEKGKDVELRCDPISGHTALYWYRQSLGQGLEFLIYFQGNSAPDKSGLPSDRFSAERTGGSVSTLTIQRTQQEDSAVYLCASSSLDGSTDTQYFGPGTRLTVL.